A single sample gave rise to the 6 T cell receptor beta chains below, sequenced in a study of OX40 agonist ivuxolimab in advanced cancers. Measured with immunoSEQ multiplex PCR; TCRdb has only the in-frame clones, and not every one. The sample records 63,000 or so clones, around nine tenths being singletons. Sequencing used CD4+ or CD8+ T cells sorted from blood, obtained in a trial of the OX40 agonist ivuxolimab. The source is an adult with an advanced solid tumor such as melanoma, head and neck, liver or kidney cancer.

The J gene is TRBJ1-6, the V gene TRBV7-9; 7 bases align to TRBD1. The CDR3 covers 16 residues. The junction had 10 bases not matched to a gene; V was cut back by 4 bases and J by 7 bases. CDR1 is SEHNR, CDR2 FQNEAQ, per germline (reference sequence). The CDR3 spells CASSWRTGPENSPLHF. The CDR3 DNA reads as TGTGCCAGCAGCTGGCGGACAGGCCCTGAGAATTCACCCCTCCACTTT.

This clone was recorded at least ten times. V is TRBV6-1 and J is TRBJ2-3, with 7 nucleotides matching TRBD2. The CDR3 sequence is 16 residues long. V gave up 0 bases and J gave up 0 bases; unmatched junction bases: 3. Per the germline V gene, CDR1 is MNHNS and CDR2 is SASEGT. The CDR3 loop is CASSEAGGISTDTQYF. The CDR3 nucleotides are TGTGCCAGCAGTGAAGCGGGGGGGATTAGCACAGATACGCAGTATTTT.

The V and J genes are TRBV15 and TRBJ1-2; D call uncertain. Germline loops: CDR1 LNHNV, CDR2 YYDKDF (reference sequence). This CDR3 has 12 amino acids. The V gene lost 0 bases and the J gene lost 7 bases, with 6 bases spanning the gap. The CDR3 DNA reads TGTGCCACCAGCAGAGATCTGGGTGGCTACACCTTC. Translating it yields CATSRDLGGYTF.

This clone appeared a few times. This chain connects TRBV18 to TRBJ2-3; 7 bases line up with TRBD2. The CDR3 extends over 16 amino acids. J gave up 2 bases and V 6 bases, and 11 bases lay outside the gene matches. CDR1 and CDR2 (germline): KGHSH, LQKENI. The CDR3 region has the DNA TGTGCCAGCTCCCTCACCCGCGGGACTAACACAGATACGCAGTATTTT. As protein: CASSLTRGTNTDTQYF. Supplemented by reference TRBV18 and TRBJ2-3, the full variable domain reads NAGVMQNPRHLVRRRGQEARLRCSPMKGHSHVYWYRQLPEEGLKFMVYLQKENIIDESGMPKERFSAEFPKEGPSILRIQQVVRGDSAAYFCASSLTRGTNTDTQYFGPGTRLTVL.

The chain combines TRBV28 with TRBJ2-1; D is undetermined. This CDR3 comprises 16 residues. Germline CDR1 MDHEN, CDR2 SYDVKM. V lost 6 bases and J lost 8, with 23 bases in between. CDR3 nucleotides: TGTGCCAGCAGGACAACCGGTACACCCACGCCGGATGAGCAGTTCTTC. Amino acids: CASRTTGTPTPDEQFF.

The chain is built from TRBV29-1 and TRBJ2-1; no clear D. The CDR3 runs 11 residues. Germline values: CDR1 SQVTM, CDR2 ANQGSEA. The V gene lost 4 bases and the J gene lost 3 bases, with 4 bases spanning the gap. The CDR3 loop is CSVGRYNEQFF. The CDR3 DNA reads TGCAGCGTTGGACGCTACAATGAGCAGTTCTTC.